One and the same sample provided the 17 T cell receptor beta chains below, sequenced in a study of regulatory T cells in long-lasting Graves disease. The authors built TCR beta libraries using iRepertoire HTBI primers and Arm-PCR of CDR3 regions. One entry per CDR3 protein results from TCRdb running MiXCR on the multiplex PCR reads. The table shows roughly 400,000 distinct CDR3 sequences, with about 15% occurring only once. Time point denoted: newly diagnosed GD, antithyroid drugs for less than 3 months. Preparation of the TCR library used RNA extracted from PBMCs. The same data also contributed to another study, on T cells in Graves' hyperthyroidism and ophthalmopathy.

Sequenced material: peripheral blood mononuclear cells (PBMCs), taken at new diagnosis, from a patient treated with antithyroid drugs. All receptors derive from a woman between 40 and 55 years old with Graves disease.

This clonotype was detected only a few times. V and J are TRBV11-2 and TRBJ2-1; 11 bases fit TRBD2. In germline, CDR1 is SGHAT, CDR2 FQNNGV. The CDR3 runs 16 residues. J was trimmed by 9 bases and V by 5 bases; bases with no gene match: 12. The CDR3 nucleotides read TGTGCCAGCAGCCCTACGACTAGCGGGATGTCGATTGAGCAGTTCTTC. Translating it yields CASSPTTSGMSIEQFF.

The rearrangement links TRBV9 to TRBJ2-7; weak D call: TRBD1 (6 bases). This CDR3 has 13 amino acids. V was pared by 2 bases and J by 5 bases, with 11 bases between. Germline CDR1 SGDLS, CDR2 YYNGEE. The CDR3 region has the DNA TGTGCCAGCAGCGTCACAGGGACCAACGAGCAGTACTTC. Protein: CASSVTGTNEQYF.

This clonotype has just a few counts. The chain carries TRBV7-2 and TRBJ2-2, with D possibly TRBD2 on 6 matching bases. CDR1 is SGHTA, CDR2 FQGNSA, per germline. V was trimmed by 4 bases and J by 5 bases, leaving 11 bases between them. The CDR3 has 14 amino acids. The CDR3 coding sequence is TGTGCCAGCAGCTCGGGACTCATAACCGGGGAGCTGTTTTTT. Translated: CASSSGLITGELFF.

This clonotype appeared many times. J is TRBJ2-1 and V is TRBV10-3, with 11 bases identical to TRBD2. V trimming: 6 bases; J trimming: 7 bases; junction bases outside the gene matches: 8. This CDR3 contains 15 residues. Germline loops: CDR1 ENHRY, CDR2 SYGVKD. The CDR3: CAISGTSGEGNEQFF. In nucleotides, the CDR3 is TGTGCCATCAGCGGGACTAGCGGTGAGGGGAATGAGCAGTTCTTC.

This clonotype has just a few counts. V and J are TRBV6-1 and TRBJ2-1; D possibly corresponds to TRBD1 (6 bases). CDR1 and CDR2 from the germline V gene are MNHNS and SASEGT. The CDR3 is made up of 15 amino acids. Trimming took off 2 bases at V and 6 bases at J, with 14 bases between the two ends. The CDR3 spells CASSESGTKSNEQFF. The CDR3 nucleotides read TGTGCCAGCAGTGAATCGGGGACAAAGTCCAATGAGCAGTTCTTC.

The V call is TRBV29-1, the J call TRBJ1-1, with D unclear. Germline V gene data show CDR1 as SQVTM and CDR2 as ANQGSEA. Trimming left V 3 bases short and J 4 bases short, with 12 bases between. The CDR3 contains 13 residues. For the CDR3, the DNA is TGCAGCGTTGAGTCGGGTTTTGGCACTGAAGCTTTCTTT. Its protein is CSVESGFGTEAFF.

In this sample, this clonotype turned up a few times. This sequence joins TRBV4-1 and TRBJ2-6; tentatively, D is TRBD1 or TRBD2 (5 bases each). V was trimmed by 4 bases and J by 0 bases, leaving 16 bases between them. CDR1 and CDR2 from the germline V gene are MGHRA and YSYEKL. This CDR3 is built from 18 residues. The CDR3 coding sequence is TGCGCCAGCAGCCTACCGACAGTGGGGACCTCTGGGGCCAACGTCCTGACTTTC. Residues: CASSLPTVGTSGANVLTF.

In regard to this clonotype: One end of the junction fails to match germline, which may point to a read error. The chain has TRBV13 and TRBJ2-7; 12 bases are shared with TRBD1. CDR1 PRHDT and CDR2 FYEKMQ come from the germline V gene (reference sequence). The CDR3 consists of 15 residues. The CDR3 DNA is TGCGCCAGCAGCCCAGGGACAGGGGGCGAATTCGAGCAGTACTTC. This encodes CASSPGTGGEFEQYF. The variable domain in full, completed from reference TRBV13 and TRBJ2-7, reads AAGVIQSPRHLIKEKRETATLKCYPIPRHDTVYWYQQGPGQDPQFLISFYEKMQSDKGSIPDRFSAQQFSDYHSELNMSSLELGDSALYFCASSPGTGGEFEQYFGPGTRLTVT.

There are many counts of this clonotype. V gene TRBV7-8 combines with J gene TRBJ2-7; 10 bases map to TRBD2. The junction had 11 bases not matched to a gene; V was cut back by 6 bases and J by 6 bases. The germline gives CDR1 SGHVS, CDR2 FQNEAQ. The CDR3 has 15 amino acids. DNA of the CDR3: TGTGCCAGCAGTCAGGCCTCTAGCGGGAGCGGCGAGCAGTACTTC. This sequence encodes CASSQASSGSGEQYF.

Many counts were recorded for this clonotype. V is TRBV12-3 or TRBV12-4 and J is TRBJ2-5; TRBD2 agrees at 10 bases. V dropped 5 bases and J dropped 5; count of bases not matched to a gene: 17. CDR3 length: 18 amino acids. The CDR3 DNA is TGTGCCAGCAGTGGCTCTGTTTGGTCTAGCGGGAGATGGGAGACCCAGTACTTC. Encoded protein: CASSGSVWSSGRWETQYF.

This chain joins TRBV30 and TRBJ2-5; D is unresolved. Trimming removed 0 bases from V and 1 base from J, with 6 bases in between. The CDR3 runs 13 residues. Germline V CDR1 and CDR2: GTSNPN, SVGIG (reference sequence). The CDR3 DNA follows: TGTGCCTGGAGTGTGGGAAGCCAAGAGACCCAGTACTTC. Amino acids: CAWSVGSQETQYF. The variable domain in full, with the rest retrieved from reference TRBV30 and TRBJ2-5, is SQTIHQWPATLVQPVGSPLSLECTVEGTSNPNLYWYRQAAGRGLQLLFYSVGIGQISSEVPQNLSASRPQDRQFILSSKKLLLSDSGFYLCAWSVGSQETQYFGPGTRLLVL.

This clonotype was recorded many times. The chain carries TRBV7-2 and TRBJ2-7, with TRBD2 identical over 10 bases. The V segment lost 5 bases and the J segment 3 bases; nucleotides outside the gene matches: 7. The germline V gene has CDR1 SGHTA and CDR2 FQGNSA. The CDR3 is 15 residues long. The CDR3 sequence: CASSPYPSGSYEQYF. The CDR3 DNA reads TGTGCCAGCAGCCCGTACCCTAGCGGGAGCTACGAGCAGTACTTC.

This clonotype was observed at least ten times. The chain combines TRBV2 with TRBJ1-2, with TRBD1 as a possible D gene (5 bases). The CDR3 runs 16 residues. The V end was cut by 1 base, the J end by 5 bases, with 17 bases between. The germline gives CDR1 SNHLY, CDR2 FYNNEI. CDR3 DNA sequence: TGTGCCAGCAGTGAAGGGCGGACGAGGGGAATATATGGCTACACCTTC. Amino acid sequence: CASSEGRTRGIYGYTF.

Points on this clonotype: At one end, the junction sequence differs from germline, possibly due to a read error. The rearrangement joins TRBV5-1 to TRBJ1-2; 11 nucleotides match TRBD1. Germline lookup yields CDR1 SGHRS and CDR2 YFSETQ. The CDR3 extends over 14 amino acids. The CDR3 DNA is TGTGCCAGCAGCTACGGACAGGGGGCCTCTGGCTACACCTTC. It translates to CASSYGQGASGYTF.

Details on this clonotype: A much larger clone lies a single base off, so this may be a read error. The CDR3 DNA follows: TGTGCCAACAGTGGGCAGCGCACCGGGGAGCTGTTTTTT. Protein sequence: CANSGQRTGELFF. The V call is TRBV12-3 or TRBV12-4, the J call TRBJ2-2; D unresolved. The CDR3 contains 13 residues.

This clonotype was recorded at least ten times. This chain joins TRBV30 and TRBJ2-5, with 9 positions matching TRBD2. The J call may be mistaken, given a closer DNA end match to TRBJ2-1. Germline V gene sequence: CDR1 GTSNPN, CDR2 SVGIG (reference sequence). This CDR3 has 16 residues. The CDR3 DNA reads as TGTGCCTGGAGCTCCCGCGGCGGGAGGGCGTATAATGAGCAGTTCTTC. This translates into CAWSSRGGRAYNEQFF.

This clonotype appeared a few times. This chain links TRBV6-2 or TRBV6-3 with TRBJ2-3, with 11 bases that match TRBD2. Per the germline V gene, CDR1 is MNHEY and CDR2 is SVGEGT. Trimming removed 0 bases from V and 2 bases from J; junction bases left unmatched: 4. This CDR3 comprises 17 residues. CDR3 sequence reads: CASSYSTSGDTTDTQYF. For the CDR3, the DNA is TGTGCCAGCAGTTACTCGACTAGCGGGGACACCACAGATACGCAGTATTTT.